The rows below give T cell receptor beta chains drawn from one sample of a study of T-cell memory formation after mild COVID-19. TCRdb passed the 5' RACE reads through MiXCR, listing each CDR3 protein once. The data contain 100,000 or so distinct CDR3 sequences, around 10% of them seen just once; the ten biggest clones take up approximately 40%. Sequencing was carried out using PBMCs or a T cell subset sorted from them (not recorded which). The receptor source for this set is a man younger than 30 who had mild COVID-19 (a few samples of this study predate the infection). Cell type and time point are not known. Both conserved end residues are part of each CDR3. The D gene is left open where the match is weak. Clone size is stated in some rows and not others, as once, few, many or a class when expanded.

TRBJ2-7 | - | TRBV12-3/TRBV12-4 | few | TGTGCCAGCAGACTGCGGTATGGGTTTACCTACGAGCAGTACTTC | CASRLRYGFTYEQYF
TRBJ1-4 | - | TRBV11-2 | - | TGTGCCAGCAGCCTCGGACCCATCCGACAAAAACTGTTTTTT | CASSLGPIRQKLFF
TRBJ1-5 | - | TRBV15 | - | TGTGCCACCAGCAGCGGACTAGGGGCCCTCAATCAGCCCCAGCATTTT | CATSSGLGALNQPQHF
TRBJ2-3 | TRBD2 | TRBV10-1 | - | TGCGCCAGCAGTGAGTCGGCCCTAGCGGGGAGCACAGATACGCAGTATTTT | CASSESALAGSTDTQYF
TRBJ2-5 | TRBD1 | TRBV4-3 | - | TGCGCCAGCAGCCCTCTGACAGGGGGCGTAGAGACCCAGTACTTC | CASSPLTGGVETQYF
TRBJ1-2 | - | TRBV12-3/TRBV12-4 | few | TGTGCCAGCCTCGACGGTTACTATGGCTACACCTTC | CASLDGYYGYTF
TRBJ2-2 | - | TRBV4-1 | - | TGCGCCAGCAGCCAAGGCGCCACCGGGGAGCTGTTTTTT | CASSQGATGELFF
TRBJ2-1 | - | TRBV2 | - | TGTGCCAGCAGTGACCGGGGAACAGACCAACCCTACAATGAGCAGTTCTTC | CASSDRGTDQPYNEQFF
TRBJ2-3 | TRBD2 | TRBV7-3 | - | TGTGCCAGCAGCTTAGGACTAGCGGGTCGAGATACGCAGTATTTT | CASSLGLAGRDTQYF
TRBJ2-7 | - | TRBV23-1 | medium-sized | TGCGCCAGCAGTCAATCAGGGTACGAGCAGTACTTC | CASSQSGYEQYF
TRBJ2-2 | - | TRBV14 | - | TGTGCCAGCAGCCTAGATTACACCGGGGAGCTGTTTTTT | CASSLDYTGELFF
TRBJ2-5 | - | TRBV11-2 | - | TGTGCCAGCAGCCCCCGAAGGCTCCAAGAGACCCAGTACTTC | CASSPRRLQETQYF
TRBJ2-7 | - | TRBV4-3 | few | TGCGCCAGCAGCCAAGGGACAACGTACGAGCAGTACTTC | CASSQGTTYEQYF
TRBJ2-7 | - | TRBV6-2/TRBV6-3 | - | TGTGCCAGCAGTTCACCCATCTCGGGGGCCTACGAGCAGTACTTC | CASSSPISGAYEQYF
TRBJ1-1 | - | TRBV5-5 | few | TGTGCCAGCAGCTTGGTAGGGGACCCGAACACTGAAGCTTTCTTT | CASSLVGDPNTEAFF
TRBJ2-1 | TRBD1 | TRBV7-9 | - | TGTGCCAGCAGCACCGAAAAGGGGTGGACAGGGGCCTACAATGAGCAGTTCTTC | CASSTEKGWTGAYNEQFF
TRBJ2-2 | TRBD2 | TRBV11-2 | - | TGTGCCAGCAGTTCCGGGACTAGAGGCCCCACCGGGGAGCTGTTTTTT | CASSSGTRGPTGELFF
TRBJ2-1 | TRBD2 | TRBV29-1 | many | TGCAGCGTTGTAAATCGGGCGGGGGTCTTAAATGAGCAGTTCTTC | CSVVNRAGVLNEQFF
TRBJ2-1 | - | TRBV9 | few | TGTGCCAGCAGCGTGGAAAGACAGGACGATGAGCAGTTCTTC | CASSVERQDDEQFF
TRBJ2-1 | - | TRBV12-5 | - | TGTGCTAGTGTTAATGTGTGGGGGGATGAGCAGTTCTTC | CASVNVWGDEQFF
TRBJ2-1 | - | TRBV4-1 | - | TGCGCCAGCAGCCAAGGACCCAATGAGCAGTTCTTC | CASSQGPNEQFF
TRBJ2-3 | - | TRBV6-5 | many | TGTGCCAGCAGTTACGGGGCGTATGGAGATACGCAGTATTTT | CASSYGAYGDTQYF
TRBJ1-2 | TRBD1 | TRBV6-5 | few | TGTGCCAGCAGACCCGGGACAGGGGTTGGCTACACCTTC | CASRPGTGVGYTF
TRBJ2-1 | - | TRBV14 | - | TGTGCCAGCAGCCGAGTACAGGGAGCCTACAATGAGCAGTTCTTC | CASSRVQGAYNEQFF
TRBJ2-2 | - | TRBV11-3 | - | TGTGCCAGCAGCTCACTTGGGGCGAACACCGGGGAGCTGTTTTTT | CASSSLGANTGELFF